Listed here are 5 T cell receptor beta chains from one sample, sequenced in a study of cytomegalovirus exposure and HLA in healthy donors. Method: immunoSEQ multiplex PCR; TCRdb's copy keeps in-frame clones and lacks some. The table has 250,000 to 350,000 clones, about nine tenths seen once. The source material was PBMCs. These receptor sequences come from a woman in her twenties or thirties in good health and CMV-seropositive.

The chain couples TRBV27 to TRBJ2-7; possibly TRBD1 for D (5 bases). Germline CDR1 is MNHEY and CDR2 is SMNVEV (reference sequence). The CDR3 spans 19 residues. Trimming shortened V by 5 bases and J by 3 bases, and 29 bases separated the two germline ends. CDR3 nucleotide sequence: TGTGCCAGCAGTGCCTTATCTGTGGTTGACAGCCTTATGTTCTACGAGCAGTACTTC. This translates into CASSALSVVDSLMFYEQYF.

J is TRBJ2-2 and V is TRBV5-4; D might be TRBD2 (6 bases). Germline V gene data show CDR1 as SGHNT and CDR2 as YYREEE (reference sequence). V lost 4 bases and J lost 7, with 20 bases in between. The CDR3 totals 16 residues. CDR3 residues: CASSTPGLTTGGELFF. CDR3 nucleotide sequence: TGTGCCAGCAGCACCCCGGGACTCACCACGGGCGGGGAGCTGTTTTTT.

This chain links TRBV5-6 with TRBJ2-5, with D possibly being TRBD2 (6 bases). Germline V gene data show CDR1 as SGHDT and CDR2 as YYEEEE. V lost 5 bases to trimming and J lost 5 bases, with 10 bases between them. This CDR3 spans 12 amino acids. This chain's CDR3 is CASSWGVETQYF. The CDR3 DNA is TGTGCCAGCAGTTGGGGGGTGGAGACCCAGTACTTC. Filled out from reference TRBV5-6 and TRBJ2-5, the complete variable domain reads DAGVTQSPTHLIKTRGQQVTLRCSPKSGHDTVSWYQQALGQGPQFIFQYYEEEERQRGNFPDRFSGHQFPNYSSELNVNALLLGDSALYLCASSWGVETQYFGPGTRLLVL.

The chain joins TRBV27 to TRBJ2-1, with 15 bases that match TRBD2. Germline loops: CDR1 MNHEY, CDR2 SMNVEV (reference sequence). This CDR3 region has 19 residues. With 6 bases clipped from V and 3 bases from J, the junction kept 12 bases outside the gene matches. This CDR3 is CASSFKWGLAGGYYNEQFF. CDR3 nucleotides: TGTGCCAGCAGCTTTAAGTGGGGACTAGCGGGAGGATACTACAATGAGCAGTTCTTC.

J is TRBJ1-1 and V is TRBV27; possible D gene TRBD1, 5 bases. V gave up 3 bases and J gave up 1 base, with 15 bases separating them. CDR1 is MNHEY and CDR2 is SMNVEV in the germline V gene (reference sequence). The CDR3 covers 16 residues. The CDR3: CASSFQGLGKNTEAFF. In DNA, the CDR3 is TGTGCCAGCAGTTTTCAGGGTCTCGGTAAGAACACTGAAGCTTTCTTT.